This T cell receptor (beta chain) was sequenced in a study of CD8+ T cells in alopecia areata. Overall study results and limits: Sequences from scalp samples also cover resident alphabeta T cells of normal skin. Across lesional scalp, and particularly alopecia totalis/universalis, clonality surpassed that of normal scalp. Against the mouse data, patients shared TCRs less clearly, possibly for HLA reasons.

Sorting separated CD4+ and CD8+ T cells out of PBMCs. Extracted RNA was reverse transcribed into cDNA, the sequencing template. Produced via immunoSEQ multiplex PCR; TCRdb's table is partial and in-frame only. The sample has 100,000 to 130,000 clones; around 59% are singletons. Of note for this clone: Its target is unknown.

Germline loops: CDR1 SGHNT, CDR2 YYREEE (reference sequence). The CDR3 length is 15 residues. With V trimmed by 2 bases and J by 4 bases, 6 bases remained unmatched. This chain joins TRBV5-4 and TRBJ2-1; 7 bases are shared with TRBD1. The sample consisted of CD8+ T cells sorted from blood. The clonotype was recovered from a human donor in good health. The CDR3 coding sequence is TGTGCCAGCAGCTTCGACAGGGAACCGTACAATGAGCAGTTCTTC. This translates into CASSFDREPYNEQFF.